This T cell receptor beta chain was sequenced for a study of blood T cell repertoires in COVID-19. Across the study: Collection of acute and convalescent COVID-19 samples took place in the United States, Italy and Spain. PBMCs, B-cell-depleted T cells, or T cells were the source of the cDNA or gDNA that made up the material.

Trimming cost V 3 bases and J 0 bases; bases outside gene matches: 6. In germline, CDR1 is LNHDA, CDR2 SQIVND (reference sequence). The CDR3 has 17 residues. Per the original data handling: Scientists estimated how many nucleated cells there were by amplifying reference gene primers. Clones were read by immunoSEQ multiplex PCR, and TCRdb kept only the in-frame ones, dropping some. For V, J and clone size, that table is used; D and trimming come from the DNA. The sample shows around 100,000 clones, about four fifths of them seen only once. Sequenced material: peripheral blood. The TCR comes from a woman of 80 years or more with active or convalescent COVID-19. This chain joins TRBV19 and TRBJ1-5, with 9 positions matching TRBD1. The chain's CDR3 is CASSIGTGRYSNQPQHF. In DNA form, the CDR3 reads TGTGCCAGTAGTATTGGGACAGGGCGATATAGCAATCAGCCCCAGCATTTT.